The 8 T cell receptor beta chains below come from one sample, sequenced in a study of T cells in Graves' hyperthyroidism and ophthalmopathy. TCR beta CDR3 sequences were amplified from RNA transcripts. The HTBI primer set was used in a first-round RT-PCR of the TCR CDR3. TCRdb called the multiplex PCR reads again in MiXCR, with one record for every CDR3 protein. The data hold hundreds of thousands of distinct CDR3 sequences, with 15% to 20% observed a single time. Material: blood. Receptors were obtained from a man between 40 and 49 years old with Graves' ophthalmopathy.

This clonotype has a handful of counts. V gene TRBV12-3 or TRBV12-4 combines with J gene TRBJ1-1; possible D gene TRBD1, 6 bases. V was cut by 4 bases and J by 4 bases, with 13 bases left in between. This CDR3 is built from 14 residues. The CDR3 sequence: CASSSSGQTTEAFF. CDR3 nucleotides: TGTGCCAGCAGTTCATCCGGACAGACCACTGAAGCTTTCTTT.

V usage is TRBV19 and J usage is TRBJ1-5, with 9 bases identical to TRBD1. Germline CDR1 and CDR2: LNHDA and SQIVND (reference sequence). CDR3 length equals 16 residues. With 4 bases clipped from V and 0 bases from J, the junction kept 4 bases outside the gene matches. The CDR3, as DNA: TGTGCCAGTAGTACGACAGGGGGGGATAGCAATCAGCCCCAGCATTTT. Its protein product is CASSTTGGDSNQPQHF.

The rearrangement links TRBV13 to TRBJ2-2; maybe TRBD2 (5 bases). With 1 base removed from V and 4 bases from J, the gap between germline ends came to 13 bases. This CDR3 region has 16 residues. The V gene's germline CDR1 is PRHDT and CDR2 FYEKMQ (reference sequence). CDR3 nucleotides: TGTGCCAGCAGCTTAGAGGGCCGACTACTCACCGGGGAGCTGTTTTTT. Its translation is CASSLEGRLLTGELFF.

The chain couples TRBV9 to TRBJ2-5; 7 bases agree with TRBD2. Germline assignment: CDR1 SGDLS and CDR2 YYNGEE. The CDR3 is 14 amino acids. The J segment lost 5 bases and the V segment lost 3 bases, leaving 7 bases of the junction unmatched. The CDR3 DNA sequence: TGTGCCAGCAGCGGAGGGGCGGGAGTTGAGACCCAGTACTTC. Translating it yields CASSGGAGVETQYF.

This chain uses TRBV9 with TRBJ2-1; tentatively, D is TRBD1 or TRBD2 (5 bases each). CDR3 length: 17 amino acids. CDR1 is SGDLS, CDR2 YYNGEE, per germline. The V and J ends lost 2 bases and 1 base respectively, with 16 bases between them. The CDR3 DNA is TGTGCCAGCAGCGTGGTTCAATCCGGGACGTCCTACAATGAGCAGTTCTTC. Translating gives CASSVVQSGTSYNEQFF.

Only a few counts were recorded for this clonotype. Here the CDR3 reads CASSTTTGVGNQPQHF. The CDR3 region has the DNA TGTGCCAGCAGTACCACCACAGGGGTGGGCAATCAGCCCCAGCATTTT. The chain employs TRBV27 and TRBJ1-5; 7 nucleotides align to TRBD1. V lost 5 bases, J lost 2 bases, and 9 bases stayed unmatched. CDR1 is MNHEY, CDR2 SMNVEV, per germline (reference sequence). This CDR3 contains 16 residues.

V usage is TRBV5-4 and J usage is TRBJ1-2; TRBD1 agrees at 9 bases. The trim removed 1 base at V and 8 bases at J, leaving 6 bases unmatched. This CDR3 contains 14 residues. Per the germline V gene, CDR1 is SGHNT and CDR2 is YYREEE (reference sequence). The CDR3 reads CASSLWTGAEGYTF. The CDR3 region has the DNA TGTGCCAGCAGCTTGTGGACAGGGGCAGAGGGCTACACCTTC. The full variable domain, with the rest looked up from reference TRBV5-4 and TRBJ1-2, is ETGVTQSPTHLIKTRGQQVTLRCSSQSGHNTVSWYQQALGQGPQFIFQYYREEENGRGNFPPRFSGLQFPNYSSELNVNALELDDSALYLCASSLWTGAEGYTFGSGTRLTVV.

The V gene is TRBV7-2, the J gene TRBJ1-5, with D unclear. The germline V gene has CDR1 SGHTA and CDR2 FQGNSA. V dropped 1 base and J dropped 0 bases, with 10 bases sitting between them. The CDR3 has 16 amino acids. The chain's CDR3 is CASSLGAAGSNQPQHF. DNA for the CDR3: TGTGCCAGCAGCTTAGGGGCAGCGGGTAGCAATCAGCCCCAGCATTTT.